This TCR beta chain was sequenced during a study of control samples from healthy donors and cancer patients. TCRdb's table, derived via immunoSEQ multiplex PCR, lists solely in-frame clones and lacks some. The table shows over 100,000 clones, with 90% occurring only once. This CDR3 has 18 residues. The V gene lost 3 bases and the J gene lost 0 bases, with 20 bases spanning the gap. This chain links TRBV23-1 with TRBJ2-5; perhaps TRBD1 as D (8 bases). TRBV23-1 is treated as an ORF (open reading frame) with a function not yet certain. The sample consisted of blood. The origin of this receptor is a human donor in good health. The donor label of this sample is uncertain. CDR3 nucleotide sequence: TGCGCCAGCAGTCATTCGCCAACAGGGGGGGTGGACCAAGAGACCCAGTACTTC. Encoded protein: CASSHSPTGGVDQETQYF.